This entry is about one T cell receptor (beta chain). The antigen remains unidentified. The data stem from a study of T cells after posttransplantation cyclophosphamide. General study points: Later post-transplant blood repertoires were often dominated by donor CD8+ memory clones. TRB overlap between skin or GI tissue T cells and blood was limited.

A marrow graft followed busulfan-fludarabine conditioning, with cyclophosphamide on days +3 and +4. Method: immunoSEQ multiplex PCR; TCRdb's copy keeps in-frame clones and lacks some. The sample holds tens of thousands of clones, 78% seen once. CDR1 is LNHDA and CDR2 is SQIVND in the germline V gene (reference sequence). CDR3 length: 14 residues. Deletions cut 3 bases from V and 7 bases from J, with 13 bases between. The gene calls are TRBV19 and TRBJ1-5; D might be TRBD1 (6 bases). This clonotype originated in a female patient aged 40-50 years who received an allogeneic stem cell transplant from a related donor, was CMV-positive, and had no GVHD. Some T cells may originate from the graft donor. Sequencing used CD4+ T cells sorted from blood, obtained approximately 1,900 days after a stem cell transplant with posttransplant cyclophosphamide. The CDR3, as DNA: TGTGCCAGTAGTATTCAGGGGAGGGAACAGCCCCAGCATTTT. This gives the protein CASSIQGREQPQHF.